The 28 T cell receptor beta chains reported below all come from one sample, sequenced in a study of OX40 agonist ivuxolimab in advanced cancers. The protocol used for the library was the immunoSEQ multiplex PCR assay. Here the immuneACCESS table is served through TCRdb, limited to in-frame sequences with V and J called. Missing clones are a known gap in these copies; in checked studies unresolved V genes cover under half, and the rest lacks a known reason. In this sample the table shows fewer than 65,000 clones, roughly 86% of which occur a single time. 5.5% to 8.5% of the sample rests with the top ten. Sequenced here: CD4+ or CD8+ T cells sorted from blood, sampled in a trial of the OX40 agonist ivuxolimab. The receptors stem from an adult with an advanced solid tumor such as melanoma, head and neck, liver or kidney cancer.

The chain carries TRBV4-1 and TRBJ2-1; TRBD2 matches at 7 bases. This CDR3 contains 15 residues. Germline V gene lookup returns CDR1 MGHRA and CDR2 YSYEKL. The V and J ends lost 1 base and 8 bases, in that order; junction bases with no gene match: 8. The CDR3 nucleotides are TGCGCCAGCAGCCAAGGGGGCGGGAGTGTCTATGAGCAGTTCTTC. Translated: CASSQGGGSVYEQFF.

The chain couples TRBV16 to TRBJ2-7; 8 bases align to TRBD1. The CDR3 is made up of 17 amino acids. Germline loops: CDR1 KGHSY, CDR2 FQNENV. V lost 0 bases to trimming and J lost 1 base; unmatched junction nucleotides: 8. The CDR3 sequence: CASSQSPLRTGSYEQYF. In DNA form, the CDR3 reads TGTGCCAGCAGCCAATCACCGCTAAGGACAGGGTCCTACGAGCAGTACTTC.

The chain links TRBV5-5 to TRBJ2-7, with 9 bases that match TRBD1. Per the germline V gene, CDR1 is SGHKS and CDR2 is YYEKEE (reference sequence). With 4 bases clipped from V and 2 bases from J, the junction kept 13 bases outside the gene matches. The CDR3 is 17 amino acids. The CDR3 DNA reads TGTGCCAGCAGCCGCTCAATGGGACAGGGCGACCCCTACGAGCAGTACTTC. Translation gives CASSRSMGQGDPYEQYF.

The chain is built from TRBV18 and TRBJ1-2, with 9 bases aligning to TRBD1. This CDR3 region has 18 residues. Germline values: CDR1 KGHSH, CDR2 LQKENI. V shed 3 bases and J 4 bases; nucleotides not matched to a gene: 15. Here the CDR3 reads CASSPITGQGALSYGYTF. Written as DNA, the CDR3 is TGTGCCAGCTCACCGATTACGGGACAGGGTGCCCTTTCCTATGGCTACACCTTC.

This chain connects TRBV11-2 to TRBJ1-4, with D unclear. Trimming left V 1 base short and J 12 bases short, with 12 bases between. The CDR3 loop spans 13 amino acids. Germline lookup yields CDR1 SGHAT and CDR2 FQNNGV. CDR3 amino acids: CASSLGFGVQLFF. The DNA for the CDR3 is TGTGCCAGCAGCTTAGGATTTGGGGTCCAACTGTTTTTT.

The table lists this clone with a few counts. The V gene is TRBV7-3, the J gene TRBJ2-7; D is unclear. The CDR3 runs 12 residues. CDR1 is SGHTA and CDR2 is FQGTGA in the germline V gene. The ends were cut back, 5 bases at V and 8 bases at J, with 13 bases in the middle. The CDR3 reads CASSPDGEKQYF. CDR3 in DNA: TGTGCCAGCAGCCCGGACGGAGAGAAGCAGTACTTC. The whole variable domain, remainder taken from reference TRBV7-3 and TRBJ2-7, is GAGVSQTPSNKVTEKGKYVELRCDPISGHTALYWYRQSLGQGPEFLIYFQGTGAADDSGLPNDRFFAVRPEGSVSTLKIQRTERGDSAVYLCASSPDGEKQYFGPGTRLTVT.

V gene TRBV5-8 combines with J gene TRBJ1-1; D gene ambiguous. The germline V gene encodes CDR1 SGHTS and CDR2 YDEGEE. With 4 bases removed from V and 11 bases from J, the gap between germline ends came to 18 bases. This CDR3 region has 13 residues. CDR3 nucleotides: TGTGCCAGCAGCCAGCAGAGTTTTGGCCCGGCTTTCTTT. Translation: CASSQQSFGPAFF.

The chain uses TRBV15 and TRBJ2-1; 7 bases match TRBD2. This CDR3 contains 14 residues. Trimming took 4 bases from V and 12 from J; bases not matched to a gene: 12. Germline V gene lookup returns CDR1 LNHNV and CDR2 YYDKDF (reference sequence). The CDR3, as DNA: TGTGCCACCAGCACAGGACTAGGGAGATATGGGCAGTTCTTC. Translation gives CATSTGLGRYGQFF.

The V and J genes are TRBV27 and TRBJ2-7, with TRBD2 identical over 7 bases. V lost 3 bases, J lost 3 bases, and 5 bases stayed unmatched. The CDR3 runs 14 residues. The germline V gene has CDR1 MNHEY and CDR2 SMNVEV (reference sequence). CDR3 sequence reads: CASSFISGGYEQYF. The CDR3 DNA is TGTGCCAGCAGTTTTATATCGGGGGGCTACGAGCAGTACTTC.

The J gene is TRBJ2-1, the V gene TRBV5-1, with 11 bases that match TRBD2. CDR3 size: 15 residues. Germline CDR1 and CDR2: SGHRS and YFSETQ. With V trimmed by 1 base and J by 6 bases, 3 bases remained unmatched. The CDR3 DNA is TGCGCCAGCAGCTTGAAACTAGCGGGAGTCAATGAGCAGTTCTTC. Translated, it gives CASSLKLAGVNEQFF. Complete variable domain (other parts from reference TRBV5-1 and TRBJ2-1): KAGVTQTPRYLIKTRGQQVTLSCSPISGHRSVSWYQQTPGQGLQFLFEYFSETQRNKGNFPGRFSGRQFSNSRSEMNVSTLELGDSALYLCASSLKLAGVNEQFFGPGTRLTVL.

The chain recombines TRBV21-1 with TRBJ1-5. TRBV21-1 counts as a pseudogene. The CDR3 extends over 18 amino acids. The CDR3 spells CATSANWGGPASNQPQHF. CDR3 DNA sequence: TGTGCCACCTCAGCAAATTGGGGGGGACCAGCGAGCAATCAGCCCCAGCATTTT.

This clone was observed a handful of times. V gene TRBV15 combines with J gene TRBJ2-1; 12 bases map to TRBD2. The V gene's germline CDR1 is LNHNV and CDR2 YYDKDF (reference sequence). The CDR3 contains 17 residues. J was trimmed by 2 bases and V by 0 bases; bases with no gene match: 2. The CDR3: CATSREASGRAYNEQFF. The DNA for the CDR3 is TGTGCCACCAGCAGAGAGGCTAGCGGGAGGGCCTACAATGAGCAGTTCTTC.

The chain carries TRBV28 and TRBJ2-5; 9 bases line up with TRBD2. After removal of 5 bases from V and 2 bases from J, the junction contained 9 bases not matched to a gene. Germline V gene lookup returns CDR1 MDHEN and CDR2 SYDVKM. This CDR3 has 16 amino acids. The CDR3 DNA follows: TGTGCCAGCAGTCCGCGAGGTAGCGGGGGACAAGAGACCCAGTACTTC. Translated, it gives CASSPRGSGGQETQYF. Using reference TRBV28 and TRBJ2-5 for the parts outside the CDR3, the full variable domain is DVKVTQSSRYLVKRTGEKVFLECVQDMDHENMFWYRQDPGLGLRLIYFSYDVKMKEKGDIPEGYSVSREKKERFSLILESASTNQTSMYLCASSPRGSGGQETQYFGPGTRLLVL.

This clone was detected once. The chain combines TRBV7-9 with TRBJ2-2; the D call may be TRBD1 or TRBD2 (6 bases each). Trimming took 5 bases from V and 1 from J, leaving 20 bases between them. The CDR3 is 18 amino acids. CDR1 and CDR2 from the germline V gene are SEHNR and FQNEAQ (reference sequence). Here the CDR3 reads CASSPGWRGQMNTGELFF. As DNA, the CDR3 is TGTGCCAGCAGCCCCGGTTGGCGGGGACAAATGAACACCGGGGAGCTGTTTTTT.

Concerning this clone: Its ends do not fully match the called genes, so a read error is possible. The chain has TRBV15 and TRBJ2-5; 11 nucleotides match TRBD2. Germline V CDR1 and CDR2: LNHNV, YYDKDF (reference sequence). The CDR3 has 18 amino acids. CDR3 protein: CATSRGRQTSGIQEAQYF. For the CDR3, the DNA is TGTGCCACCAGCAGAGGGCGGCAGACTAGCGGGATCCAAGAGGCCCAGTACTTC.

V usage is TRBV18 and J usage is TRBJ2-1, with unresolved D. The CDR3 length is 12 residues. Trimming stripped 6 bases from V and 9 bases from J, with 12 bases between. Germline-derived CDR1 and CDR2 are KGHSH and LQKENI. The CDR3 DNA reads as TGTGCCAGCTCTCCTGATCTGGGTGAGCAGTTCTTC. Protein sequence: CASSPDLGEQFF. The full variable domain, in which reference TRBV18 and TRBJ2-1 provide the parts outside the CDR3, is NAGVMQNPRHLVRRRGQEARLRCSPMKGHSHVYWYRQLPEEGLKFMVYLQKENIIDESGMPKERFSAEFPKEGPSILRIQQVVRGDSAAYFCASSPDLGEQFFGPGTRLTVL.

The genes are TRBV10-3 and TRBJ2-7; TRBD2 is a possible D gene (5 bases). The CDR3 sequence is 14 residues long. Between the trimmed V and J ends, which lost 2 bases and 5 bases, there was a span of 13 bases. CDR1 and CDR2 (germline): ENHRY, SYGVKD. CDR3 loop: CAISERGMTDEQYF. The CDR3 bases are TGTGCCATCAGTGAGCGGGGAATGACGGACGAGCAGTACTTC.

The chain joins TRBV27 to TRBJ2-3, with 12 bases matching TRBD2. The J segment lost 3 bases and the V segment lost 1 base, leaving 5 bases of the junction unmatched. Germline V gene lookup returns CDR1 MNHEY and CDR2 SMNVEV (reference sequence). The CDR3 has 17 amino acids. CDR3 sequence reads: CASSLYASGRATDTQYF. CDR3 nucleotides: TGTGCCAGCAGTTTATACGCTAGCGGGAGGGCGACAGATACGCAGTATTTT.

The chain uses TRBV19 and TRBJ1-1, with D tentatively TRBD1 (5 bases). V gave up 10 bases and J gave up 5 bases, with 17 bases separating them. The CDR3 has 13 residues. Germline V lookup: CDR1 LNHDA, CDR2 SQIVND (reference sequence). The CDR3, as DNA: TGTGCCACCGGGGGGGAGGCGAGTACTGAAGCTTTCTTT. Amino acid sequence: CATGGEASTEAFF.

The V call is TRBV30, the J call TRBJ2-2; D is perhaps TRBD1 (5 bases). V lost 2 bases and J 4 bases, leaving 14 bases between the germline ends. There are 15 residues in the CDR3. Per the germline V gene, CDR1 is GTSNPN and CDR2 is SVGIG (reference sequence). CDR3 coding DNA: TGTGCCTGGAGTAGAACAGTTGGGGCCACCGGGGAGCTGTTTTTT. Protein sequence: CAWSRTVGATGELFF.

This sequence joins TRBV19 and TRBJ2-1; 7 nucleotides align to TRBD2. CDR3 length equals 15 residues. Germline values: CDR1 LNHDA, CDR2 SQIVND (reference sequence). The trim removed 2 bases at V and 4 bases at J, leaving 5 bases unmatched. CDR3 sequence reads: CASSILAEIYNEQFF. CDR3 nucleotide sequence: TGTGCCAGTAGTATACTAGCGGAGATATACAATGAGCAGTTCTTC.

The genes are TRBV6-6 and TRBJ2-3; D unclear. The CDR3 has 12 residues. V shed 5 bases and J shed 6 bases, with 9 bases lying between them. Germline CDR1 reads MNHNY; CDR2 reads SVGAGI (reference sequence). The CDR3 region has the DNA TGTGCCAGCAGTCGCCCCGGGGATACGCAGTATTTT. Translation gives CASSRPGDTQYF.

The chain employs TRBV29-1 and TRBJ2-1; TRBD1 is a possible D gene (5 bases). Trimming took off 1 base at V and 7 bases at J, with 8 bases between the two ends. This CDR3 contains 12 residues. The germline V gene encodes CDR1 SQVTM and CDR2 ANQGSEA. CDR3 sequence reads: CSVEGGWNEQFF. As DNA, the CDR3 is TGCAGCGTTGAAGGGGGCTGGAATGAGCAGTTCTTC.

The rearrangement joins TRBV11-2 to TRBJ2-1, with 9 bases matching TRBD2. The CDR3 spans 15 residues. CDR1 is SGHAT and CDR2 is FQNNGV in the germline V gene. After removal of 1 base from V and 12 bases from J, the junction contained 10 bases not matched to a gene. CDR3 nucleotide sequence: TGTGCCAGCAGCTTAGGTTTTAGCGGGAGCCGGGGGCAGTTCTTC. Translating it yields CASSLGFSGSRGQFF.

The CDR3 nucleotides are TGTGCCAGCAGCCCGGGCCTCACAAAAAACTACGAGCAGTACTTC. Its translation: CASSPGLTKNYEQYF. V gene TRBV7-8 combines with J gene TRBJ2-7; no reliable D call. Looked up from germline, CDR1 is SGHVS and CDR2 is FQNEAQ. V shed 5 bases and J shed 3 bases, with 17 bases lying between them. The CDR3 consists of 15 residues.

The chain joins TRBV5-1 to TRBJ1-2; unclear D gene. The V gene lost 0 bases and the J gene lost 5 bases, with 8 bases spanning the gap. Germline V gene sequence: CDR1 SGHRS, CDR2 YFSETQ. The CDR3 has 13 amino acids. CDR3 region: CASSLAQGYGYTF. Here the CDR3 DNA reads TGCGCCAGCAGCTTGGCCCAAGGTTATGGCTACACCTTC.

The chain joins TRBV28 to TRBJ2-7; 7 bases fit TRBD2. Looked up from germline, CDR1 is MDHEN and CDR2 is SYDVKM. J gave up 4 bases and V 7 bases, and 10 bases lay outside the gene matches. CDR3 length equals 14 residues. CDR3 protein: CASIQRSGTYEQYF. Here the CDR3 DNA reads TGTGCCAGCATCCAAAGGAGCGGGACGTACGAGCAGTACTTC.

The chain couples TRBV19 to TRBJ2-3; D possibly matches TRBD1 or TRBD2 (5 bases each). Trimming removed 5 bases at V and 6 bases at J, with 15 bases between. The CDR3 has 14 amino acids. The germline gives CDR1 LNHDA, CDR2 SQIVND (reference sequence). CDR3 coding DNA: TGTGCCAGTAGTCCTGGGACGACGGCTGATACGCAGTATTTT. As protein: CASSPGTTADTQYF.